This T cell receptor (beta chain) comes out of a study of blood T cell repertoires in COVID-19. The method was immunoSEQ multiplex PCR; TCRdb's version includes in-frame clones alone and lacks a portion of them. The table shows around 80,000 clones, with 90% occurring only once. Germline V lookup: CDR1 SQVTM, CDR2 ANQGSEA. Trimming at V came to 7 bases and at J to 8 bases, leaving 7 bases not matched to a gene. The CDR3 is made up of 12 amino acids. The gene calls are TRBV29-1 and TRBJ1-2, with 10 positions matching TRBD1. Sequencing was carried out using peripheral blood. The TCR comes from a woman older than 75 with acute or convalescent COVID-19. Here the CDR3 DNA reads TGCAGCGCAACCGGGACAGGGGAAGGCTACACCTTC. Its translation: CSATGTGEGYTF.